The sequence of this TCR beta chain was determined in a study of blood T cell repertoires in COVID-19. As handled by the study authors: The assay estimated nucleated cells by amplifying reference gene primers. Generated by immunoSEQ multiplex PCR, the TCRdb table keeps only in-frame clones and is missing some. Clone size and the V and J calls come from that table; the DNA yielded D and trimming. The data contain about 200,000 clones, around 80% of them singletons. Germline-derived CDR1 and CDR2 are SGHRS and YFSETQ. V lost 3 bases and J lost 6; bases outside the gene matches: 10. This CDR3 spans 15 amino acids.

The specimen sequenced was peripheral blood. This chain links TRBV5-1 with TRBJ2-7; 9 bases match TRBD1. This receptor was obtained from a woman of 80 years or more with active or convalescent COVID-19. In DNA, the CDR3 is TGCGCCAGCAGCTCTGTCCCGGGACAGGGTGGCGAGCAGTACTTC. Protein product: CASSSVPGQGGEQYF.